This is a list of T cell receptor beta chains from one sample in a study of blood T cell dynamics during melanoma immunotherapy. Method: immunoSEQ multiplex PCR; TCRdb's copy keeps in-frame clones and lacks some. The top ten hold 5% to 5.5% of the sample, which has fewer than 15,000 clones, approximately 90% seen once. The input for sequencing was blood, taken from a patient treated with checkpoint blockade. The receptors originated from a human donor with melanoma. Both conserved end residues are trimmed from each CDR3. The size field is filled for only some rows; it gives once, few, many or a size class.

>TRBV27|-|TRBJ2-7
ASSLQGANYEQY
>TRBV30|few|TRBJ1-1
AWNPGNTEAF
>TRBV27|-|TRBJ2-3
ASSLRQGRYTDTQY
>TRBV12-5|-|TRBJ1-5
ASSKTGNQPQH
>TRBV27|-|TRBJ2-1
ASSTRLAAYNEQF
>TRBV6-6|-|TRBJ2-6
ASSPGANVLT
>TRBV7-3|-|TRBJ1-1
ASSLFPGNTEAF
>TRBV5-5|medium-sized|TRBJ1-2
ASSPEVSTSYGYT
>TRBV28|-|TRBJ1-5
ASSDRGKQPQH
>TRBV10-3|-|TRBJ2-1
AISAGTSGRNNEQF
>TRBV10-3|-|TRBJ2-1
AISEPMSAEGSAYNEQF
>TRBV27|-|TRBJ2-7
ASATSGIHSYEQY
>TRBV5-1|-|TRBJ2-1
ASSKMTASSYNEQF
>TRBV27|-|TRBJ1-1
ASSLRGMVGNTEAF
>TRBV7-8|-|TRBJ1-1
ASSSQRNTEAF
>TRBV7-8|-|TRBJ2-1
ASSPITDEQF
>TRBV30|once|TRBJ1-2
AWSGGTNYGYT